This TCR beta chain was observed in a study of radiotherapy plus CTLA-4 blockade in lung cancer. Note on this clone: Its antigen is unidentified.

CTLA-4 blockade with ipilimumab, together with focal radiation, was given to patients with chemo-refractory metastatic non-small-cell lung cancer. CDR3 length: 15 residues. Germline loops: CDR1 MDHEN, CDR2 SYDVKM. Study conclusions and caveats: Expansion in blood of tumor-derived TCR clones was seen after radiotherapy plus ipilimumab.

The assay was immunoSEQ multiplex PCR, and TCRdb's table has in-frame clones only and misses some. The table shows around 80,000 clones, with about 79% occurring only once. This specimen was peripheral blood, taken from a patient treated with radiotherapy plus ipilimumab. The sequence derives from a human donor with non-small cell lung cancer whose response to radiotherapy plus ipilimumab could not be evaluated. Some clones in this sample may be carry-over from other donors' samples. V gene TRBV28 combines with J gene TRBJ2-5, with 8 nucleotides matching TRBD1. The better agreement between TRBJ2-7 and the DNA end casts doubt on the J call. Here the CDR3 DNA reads TGTGCCAGCAGTACTAATCGGGACAGGCCCTACGAGCAGTACTTC. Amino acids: CASSTNRDRPYEQYF.